Listed below are T cell receptor beta chains from one sample, sequenced in a study of blood T cells in healthy people across ages. TCRdb independently ran MiXCR on the 5' RACE reads; one entry per CDR3 protein. The sample has 580,000 or so distinct CDR3 sequences, more than 45% seen once. Sequenced: blood. These receptors came from a man at least 80 years old in good health. Both conserved end residues are part of each CDR3. A D gene is named only where the DNA matches it firmly. The size field is filled for only some rows; it gives once, few, many or a size class.

>15|-|TRBD2|TRBJ2-1|TRBV11-3
TGTGCCAGCAGCTTAGATCCGGGGGGGGTCTATGAGCAGTTCTTC
CASSLDPGGVYEQFF
>13|few|-|TRBJ2-7|TRBV5-1
TGCGCCAGCGCACTGGCTGCGGCCTACGAGCAGTACTTC
CASALAAAYEQYF
>14|few|TRBD1|TRBJ2-7|TRBV7-2
TGTGCCAGCAGCTTATGGACAGGGTCCTACGAGCAGTACTTC
CASSLWTGSYEQYF
>15|-|TRBD2|TRBJ2-1|TRBV5-6
TGTGCCAGCAGCTCATTAGCGGGGGCTGGGAATGAGCAGTTCTTC
CASSSLAGAGNEQFF
>13|few|-|TRBJ1-1|TRBV7-2
TGTGCCAGCAGCTTAGGCTGGGAAACTGAAGCTTTCTTT
CASSLGWETEAFF
>13|few|TRBD2|TRBJ2-7|TRBV20-1
TGCAGTGCTCCACGGGGGGGGAGGGACGAGCAGTACTTC
CSAPRGGRDEQYF
>15|many|TRBD1|TRBJ2-7|TRBV7-9
TGTGCCAGCAGCTTGATGGGACAGGGCGCCTACGAGCAGTACTTC
CASSLMGQGAYEQYF
>18|-|-|TRBJ2-7|TRBV12-5
TGTGCTAGTGGTTTGGTGAGGGGCCTCGCCTCGGGCTCCTACGAGCAGTACTTC
CASGLVRGLASGSYEQYF
>15|once|TRBD2|TRBJ2-3|TRBV28
TGTGCCAGCAGTGTAGCGGGGAAAGGCACAGATACGCAGTATTTT
CASSVAGKGTDTQYF
>17|many|TRBD1|TRBJ1-6|TRBV6-6
TGTGCCAGCAGGCTGGACAGGGGACACGACTATAATTCACCCCTCCACTTT
CASRLDRGHDYNSPLHF
>11|few|-|TRBJ2-5|TRBV20-1
TGCAGTGCTAGAGATGGAGGGGGCCAGTACTTC
CSARDGGGQYF